Listed here are 20 T cell receptor beta chains from one sample, sequenced in a study of beta chain features in type 1 diabetes. Reverse transcription of all isolated RNA meant that expressed TCRB transcripts were sequenced. TCRdb keeps only in-frame clones here, not all; method: immunoSEQ multiplex PCR. The table has about 360,000 clones, 10% to 15% seen once. The specimen sequenced was naive CD4+ T cells from blood. These receptor sequences come from a man aged 18 to 29 in good health.

The chain's CDR3 is CASSLGTKREANEKLFF. The CDR3 nucleotides read TGTGCCAGCAGCTTAGGAACGAAGAGGGAAGCTAATGAAAAACTGTTTTTT. The chain carries TRBV7-9 and TRBJ1-4; D remains ambiguous. The CDR3 sequence is 17 residues long. The germline V and J ends were trimmed by 1 base and 3 bases, with 15 bases remaining between them. Germline lookup yields CDR1 SEHNR and CDR2 FQNEAQ (reference sequence).

This clone was counted a few times. Other DNA sequences of this sample code for an identical CDR3. This rearrangement joins TRBV5-1 to TRBJ1-1, with TRBD1 matching 7 bases. The CDR3 covers 14 residues. Losses at the gene ends were 3 bases for V and 1 base for J; bases not matched to a gene: 3. CDR1 is SGHRS, CDR2 YFSETQ, per germline. In nucleotides, the CDR3 is TGCGCCAGCAGCTCCGGACAGGAGAACACTGAAGCTTTCTTT. Translated, it gives CASSSGQENTEAFF.

This clone was recorded a few times. The gene calls are TRBV28 and TRBJ2-6; D perhaps matches TRBD2 (6 bases). Trimming removed 1 base from V and 0 bases from J, with 10 bases in between. This CDR3 comprises 17 residues. Per the germline V gene, CDR1 is MDHEN and CDR2 is SYDVKM. CDR3 residues: CASSLYRGTSGANVLTF. The CDR3 DNA is TGTGCCAGCAGTTTATATCGCGGGACCTCTGGGGCCAACGTCCTGACTTTC.

The CDR3 DNA follows: TGTGCCAGCAGCCTCCTAGCGGGCATCGGGGATACGCAGTATTTT. It specifies CASSLLAGIGDTQYF. J is TRBJ2-3 and V is TRBV5-4, with 8 positions matching TRBD2. Trimming removed 4 bases from V and 6 bases from J; junction bases left unmatched: 10. Germline V CDR1 and CDR2: SGHNT, YYREEE (reference sequence). CDR3 length equals 15 residues.

This clone has more than one count but fewer than ten. The chain links TRBV4-2 to TRBJ2-2; TRBD2 aligns across 9 bases. This CDR3 contains 14 residues. Trimming removed 1 base from V and 7 bases from J; junction bases left unmatched: 1. Per germline, CDR1 LGHNA and CDR2 YNFKEQ. The CDR3: CASSQGAGGGELFF. The DNA for the CDR3 is TGTGCCAGCAGCCAAGGAGCGGGGGGCGGGGAGCTGTTTTTT.

This sequence joins TRBV7-2 and TRBJ2-1, with 7 bases matching TRBD2. There are 16 residues in the CDR3. Germline CDR1 and CDR2: SGHTA and FQGNSA. V was clipped by 7 bases and J by 1 base; unmatched bases: 10. Here the CDR3 DNA reads TGTGCCAGCAACACCCAAGCGGGATTATCCTACAATGAGCAGTTCTTC. It specifies CASNTQAGLSYNEQFF. Together with reference TRBV7-2 and TRBJ2-1, the CDR3 gives the full variable domain: GAGVSQSPSNKVTEKGKDVELRCDPISGHTALYWYRQSLGQGLEFLIYFQGNSAPDKSGLPSDRFSAERTGGSVSTLTIQRTQQEDSAVYLCASNTQAGLSYNEQFFGPGTRLTVL.

In this sample, this clone turned up a few times. The chain combines TRBV30 with TRBJ2-1; D uncertain. Germline V gene lookup returns CDR1 GTSNPN and CDR2 SVGIG (reference sequence). With 0 bases removed from V and 6 bases from J, the gap between germline ends came to 9 bases. There are 13 residues in the CDR3. The CDR3 is CAWSVALVNEQFF. CDR3 DNA: TGTGCCTGGAGTGTAGCCTTAGTCAATGAGCAGTTCTTC.

CDR3 sequence reads: CASSRTSGGSYNEQFF. In DNA, the CDR3 is TGTGCCAGCAGCCGGACTAGCGGGGGGTCATACAATGAGCAGTTCTTC. The chain combines TRBV5-6 with TRBJ2-1; 14 nucleotides line up with TRBD2. The trim removed 4 bases at V and 4 bases at J, leaving 4 bases unmatched. Germline V gene lookup returns CDR1 SGHDT and CDR2 YYEEEE. This CDR3 spans 16 amino acids.

This chain connects TRBV11-2 to TRBJ2-3; TRBD1 might be the D (5 bases). The V gene lost 0 bases and the J gene lost 3 bases, with 13 bases spanning the gap. This CDR3 contains 16 residues. Germline V gives CDR1 SGHAT, CDR2 FQNNGV. The CDR3 here is CASSLDPRASTDTQYF. The CDR3 DNA follows: TGTGCCAGCAGCTTAGACCCCAGGGCGTCGACAGATACGCAGTATTTT.

This clone turned up a few times. The chain is built from TRBV7-2 and TRBJ2-1, with TRBD1 identical over 7 bases. The J segment lost 5 bases and the V segment lost 7 bases, leaving 14 bases of the junction unmatched. Germline lookup yields CDR1 SGHTA and CDR2 FQGNSA. The CDR3 covers 16 residues. The CDR3 DNA is TGTGCCAGCACCGACAGGGCGGCTCGGGCCCACAATGAGCAGTTCTTC. Its translation: CASTDRAARAHNEQFF.

This clone has more than one count but fewer than ten. This sequence joins TRBV5-1 and TRBJ2-7, with D tentatively TRBD1 (5 bases). The germline V gene has CDR1 SGHRS and CDR2 YFSETQ. This CDR3 has 12 amino acids. Trimming removed 4 bases at V and 3 bases at J, with 8 bases between. The CDR3 coding sequence is TGCGCCAGCAGCCCGGACATCTACGAGCAGTACTTC. This encodes CASSPDIYEQYF.

This clone was found a few times. The chain recombines TRBV6-6 with TRBJ1-4, with unresolved D. This CDR3 has 14 amino acids. The germline gives CDR1 MNHNY, CDR2 SVGAGI (reference sequence). The germline V and J ends were trimmed by 4 bases and 5 bases, with 11 bases remaining between them. Here the CDR3 reads CASSWAVRNEKLFF. The CDR3 nucleotides are TGTGCCAGCAGTTGGGCAGTCAGGAATGAAAAACTGTTTTTT.

This clone was counted a few times. The rearrangement links TRBV7-2 to TRBJ2-1, with 7 positions matching TRBD2. V was clipped by 0 bases and J by 3 bases; unmatched bases: 2. The germline V gene encodes CDR1 SGHTA and CDR2 FQGNSA. The CDR3 contains 15 residues. In nucleotides, the CDR3 is TGTGCCAGCAGCTTAGCGCTAGCGGACTACAATGAGCAGTTCTTC. Its protein is CASSLALADYNEQFF.

V usage is TRBV28 and J usage is TRBJ1-5; 8 nucleotides agree with TRBD1. Germline CDR1 is MDHEN and CDR2 is SYDVKM. The V gene end was trimmed by 5 bases and the J gene end by 4 bases; junction bases not matched to a gene: 16. The CDR3 is 18 amino acids. CDR3 DNA: TGTGCCAGCAGTCCATCAACCTGGACAGGGAGCCTGAATCAGCCCCAGCATTTT. It encodes CASSPSTWTGSLNQPQHF.

This clone has just a few counts. This rearrangement joins TRBV15 to TRBJ1-4; 8 positions agree with TRBD1. The V segment lost 0 bases and the J segment 7 bases; nucleotides outside the gene matches: 7. From germline, CDR1 is LNHNV and CDR2 YYDKDF (reference sequence). CDR3 length: 16 amino acids. CDR3 amino acids: CATSRDSRGHAEKLFF. The CDR3, as DNA: TGTGCCACCAGCAGAGATTCCAGGGGGCACGCTGAAAAACTGTTTTTT. The full variable domain, completed using reference TRBV15 and TRBJ1-4, is DAMVIQNPRYQVTQFGKPVTLSCSQTLNHNVMYWYQQKSSQAPKLLFHYYDKDFNNEADTPDNFQSRRPNTSFCFLDIRSPGLGDTAMYLCATSRDSRGHAEKLFFGSGTQLSVL.

This clone was seen a handful of times. For the CDR3, the DNA is TGTGCCAGCAGCTCAACAGGTAGCAATCAGCCCCAGCATTTT. It is translated as CASSSTGSNQPQHF. The chain is built from TRBV27 and TRBJ1-5; tentative D call: TRBD1 (5 bases). V dropped 6 bases and J dropped 0 bases, with 9 bases sitting between them. CDR3 size: 14 residues. CDR1 is MNHEY, CDR2 SMNVEV, per germline (reference sequence).

The chain has TRBV6-5 and TRBJ1-2; tentatively, D is TRBD1 (5 bases). From germline, CDR1 is MNHEY and CDR2 SVGAGI. Trimming took off 5 bases at V and 2 bases at J, with 9 bases between the two ends. The CDR3 is 13 amino acids. CDR3 DNA: TGTGCCAGCAGTCCGGACATAAACTATGGCTACACCTTC. Translated: CASSPDINYGYTF.

This chain uses TRBV19 with TRBJ1-2; TRBD1 aligns across 8 bases. V dropped 7 bases and J dropped 8; count of bases not matched to a gene: 6. This CDR3 is built from 12 residues. Germline CDR1 and CDR2: LNHDA and SQIVND (reference sequence). CDR3 nucleotide sequence: TGTGCCAGTATTCAGGACAGGGACGGCTACACCTTC. It encodes CASIQDRDGYTF.

This clone has a handful of counts. The V and J genes are TRBV7-2 and TRBJ2-7, with D maybe TRBD1 (5 bases). Germline V lookup: CDR1 SGHTA, CDR2 FQGNSA. The CDR3 sequence is 13 residues long. Between the trimmed V and J ends, which lost 5 bases and 7 bases, there was a span of 15 bases. This CDR3 is CASSRQGTREQYF. In DNA, the CDR3 is TGTGCCAGCAGCCGGCAGGGAACTCGGGAGCAGTACTTC.

The V gene is TRBV27, the J gene TRBJ2-5; 9 bases map to TRBD2. The CDR3 is made up of 16 amino acids. Trimming removed 0 bases from V and 1 base from J; junction bases left unmatched: 3. From germline, CDR1 is MNHEY and CDR2 SMNVEV (reference sequence). CDR3 coding DNA: TGTGCCAGCAGTTTATCGACAGCGGGGGGCCAAGAGACCCAGTACTTC. It specifies CASSLSTAGGQETQYF.